These T cell receptor beta chains were read from a single sample in a study of vaccination effects on CD4 cells after COVID-19. These receptors have no known antigen. Repertoires were generated with immunoSEQ multiplex PCR, while TCRdb's copy carries only in-frame clones and drops some. The table has about 74,000 clones, about 74% seen once; the top ten hold roughly 1.9%. The input for sequencing was CD4+ T cells from PBMCs cultured without peptide, taken before COVID-19 vaccination. The receptors stem from a human donor who received a COVID-19 vaccine. The CDR3 runs from the conserved cysteine through the conserved F or W.

CDR3: CASSAGLVYTGELFF
V: TRBV9

CDR3: CASSRAGGPRSYNEQFF
V: TRBV10-1

CDR3: CASRGISGGPSSSTDTQYF
V: TRBV5-1

CDR3: CASTGAYSYNEQFF
V: TRBV11-2

CDR3: CASSSRLVSETQYF
V: TRBV7-2

CDR3: CASSVRDRVVDTQYF
V: TRBV5-6

CDR3: CATSEGTGLDQPQHF
V: TRBV24-1

CDR3: CASGAPGRDGYTF
V: TRBV6-4

CDR3: CASSQGPGGSTGELFF
V: TRBV4-3

CDR3: CATRVPQGETQYF
V: TRBV6-5

CDR3: CASSQRQGLTQETQYF
V: TRBV7-2

CDR3: CATSDPGTGGGYTF
V: TRBV24-1

CDR3: CASRQTGSSEKLFF
V: TRBV28

CDR3: CASSPGTAYNEQFF
V: TRBV28

CDR3: CASSPPDKNTGELFF
V: TRBV18

CDR3: CASSFKPQDIEAFF
V: TRBV18

CDR3: CSGGGQGVGYTF
V: TRBV29-1

CDR3: CASSLRGSGANVLTF
V: TRBV5-6

CDR3: CASTQGAAGNTIYF
V: TRBV19

CDR3: CSVGTGTGPTNTEAFF
V: TRBV29-1

CDR3: CASSLSRGEYGYTF
V: TRBV11-1

CDR3: CASSLYLLRGARNEQFF
V: TRBV5-6

CDR3: CASSQDWAQPQHF
V: TRBV3-1/TRBV3-2

CDR3: CASSRDGTYGYTF
V: TRBV27